This TCR beta chain derives from a study of early T cells in non-severe SARS-CoV-2 infection. Whole-study results and caveats: CD4 and private specificities were missed by VDJdb matching, which favored anti-spike CD8 responses.

TCRdb re-called the 5' RACE reads with MiXCR, one entry per CDR3 protein. The data show some 67,000 distinct CDR3 sequences, less than 15% seen once. This clonotype was found a few times. Its antigen is not known. The sample taken for sequencing was whole blood. The clonotype comes from an adult who was a healthcare worker with PCR-confirmed SARS-CoV-2 infection or an uninfected control (not recorded which).

Here the CDR3 reads CASSSSTTGSEQYF. In DNA form, the CDR3 reads TGTGCCAGCAGTTCGTCAACGACAGGGAGCGAGCAGTACTTC. The chain employs TRBV27 and TRBJ2-7, with 7 nucleotides matching TRBD1. CDR1 is MNHEY, CDR2 SMNVEV, per germline (reference sequence). This CDR3 contains 14 residues. After removal of 4 bases from V and 6 bases from J, the junction contained 9 bases not matched to a gene.